The T cell receptor (beta chain) under discussion was sequenced for a study of shared clonotypes between healthy human individuals. The repertoire was sequenced with immunoSEQ multiplex PCR; TCRdb's copy has only in-frame clones and lacks some. The sample has about 2.3 million clones; less than 95% are singletons. Trimming removed 5 bases from V and 9 bases from J, with 11 bases in between. The V gene's germline CDR1 is MDHEN and CDR2 SYDVKM. This CDR3 spans 12 amino acids. The sample was naive CD4+ T cells from PBMCs. As for subset: CD45RA+ positively selected. The V gene is TRBV28, the J gene TRBJ2-1; D call uncertain. This TCR was sampled from a man aged 18 to 30 in good health. Some clones in this sample may be carry-over from other donors' samples. CDR3 loop: CASSLVGFEQFF. In DNA, the CDR3 is TGTGCCAGCAGTCTTGTAGGGTTTGAGCAGTTCTTC.